The source of this T cell receptor (beta chain) is a study of blood T cell repertoires in COVID-19. Overall study: Sites in the United States, Italy and Spain provided acute and convalescent COVID-19 samples. The analysed material was cDNA or gDNA that came from T cells, B-cell-depleted T cells, or PBMCs.

The protocol was immunoSEQ multiplex PCR, while the TCRdb copy is restricted to in-frame clones and leaves out a portion. This table has roughly 250,000 clones, roughly 89% appearing once. Trimming shortened V by 2 bases and J by 1 base, and 12 bases separated the two germline ends. The CDR3 has 15 residues. Germline CDR1 SGHRS, CDR2 YFSETQ. Categorization into cohorts depended on clinical history that participants reported. The sample comprised PBMCs or T cells enriched from blood (not recorded which). The source is a woman aged 30 to 39 with acute COVID-19. This chain connects TRBV5-1 to TRBJ1-1; possible D gene TRBD1, 6 bases. The CDR3 sequence: CASSLQGAENTEAFF. For the CDR3, the DNA is TGCGCCAGCAGCTTACAGGGCGCGGAGAACACTGAAGCTTTCTTT.